This note documents a single TCR beta chain sequence. The source of the sample is a study of blood T cell repertoires in COVID-19. Looking at the study overall: Nucleic acid was either cDNA or gDNA, and it came from T cells, B-cell-depleted T cells, or PBMCs.

In the original workflow: Amplification from reference gene primers served as the basis for estimated nucleated cell counts. Clones were sequenced by immunoSEQ multiplex PCR, and TCRdb holds only the in-frame ones, with some missing. D and trimming come from the DNA, and the V and J calls and clone size come from that table. This sample has approximately 240,000 clones; over 75% occur once, and the top ten carry 2.1%. Sequenced material: peripheral blood. The sequence was obtained from a woman in her thirties or forties who had recovered from COVID-19.

CDR3 bases: TGTGCCAGCAGCGTAGAGGCAGGCGCCTATGGCTACACCTTC. Encoded protein: CASSVEAGAYGYTF. The gene calls are TRBV9 and TRBJ1-2; D is unresolved. The length of the CDR3 is 14 residues. Germline CDR1 reads SGDLS; CDR2 reads YYNGEE. V lost 0 bases to trimming and J lost 4 bases, with 10 bases between them.